This T cell receptor (beta chain) was documented in a study of OX40 agonist ivuxolimab in advanced cancers. Libraries were prepared by immunoSEQ multiplex PCR; TCRdb keeps only in-frame clonotypes and omits some of them. Of over 75,000 clones detected, roughly 87% appear once; the ten largest clones hold about 1.5%. The TCR was taken from an adult with an advanced solid tumor such as melanoma, head and neck, liver or kidney cancer. Source: CD4+ or CD8+ T cells sorted from blood, taken in a trial of the OX40 agonist ivuxolimab.

The CDR3 region is CASTLFAGSYEQYF. CDR3 sequence (DNA): TGTGCCAGCACCCTATTTGCAGGCTCCTACGAGCAGTACTTC. The rearrangement links TRBV27 to TRBJ2-7; D is ambiguous. Germline values: CDR1 MNHEY, CDR2 SMNVEV (reference sequence). Deletions cut 7 bases from V and 0 bases from J, with 13 bases between. The CDR3 is made up of 14 amino acids.